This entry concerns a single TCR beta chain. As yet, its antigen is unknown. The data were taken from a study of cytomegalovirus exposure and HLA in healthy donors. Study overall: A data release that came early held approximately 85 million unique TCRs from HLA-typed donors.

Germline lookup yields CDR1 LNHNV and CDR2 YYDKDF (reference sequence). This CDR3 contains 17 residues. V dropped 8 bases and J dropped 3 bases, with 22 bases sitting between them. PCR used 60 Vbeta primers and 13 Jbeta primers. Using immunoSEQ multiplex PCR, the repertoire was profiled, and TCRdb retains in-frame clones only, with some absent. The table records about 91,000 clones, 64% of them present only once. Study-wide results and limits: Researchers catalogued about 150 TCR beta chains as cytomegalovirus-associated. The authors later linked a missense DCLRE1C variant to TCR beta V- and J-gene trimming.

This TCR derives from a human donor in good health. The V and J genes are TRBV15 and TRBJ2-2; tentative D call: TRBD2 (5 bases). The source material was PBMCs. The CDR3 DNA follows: TGTGCCACCGAGGTCGCAATCAGCGGCCTTTACACCGGGGAGCTGTTTTTT. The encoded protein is CATEVAISGLYTGELFF.